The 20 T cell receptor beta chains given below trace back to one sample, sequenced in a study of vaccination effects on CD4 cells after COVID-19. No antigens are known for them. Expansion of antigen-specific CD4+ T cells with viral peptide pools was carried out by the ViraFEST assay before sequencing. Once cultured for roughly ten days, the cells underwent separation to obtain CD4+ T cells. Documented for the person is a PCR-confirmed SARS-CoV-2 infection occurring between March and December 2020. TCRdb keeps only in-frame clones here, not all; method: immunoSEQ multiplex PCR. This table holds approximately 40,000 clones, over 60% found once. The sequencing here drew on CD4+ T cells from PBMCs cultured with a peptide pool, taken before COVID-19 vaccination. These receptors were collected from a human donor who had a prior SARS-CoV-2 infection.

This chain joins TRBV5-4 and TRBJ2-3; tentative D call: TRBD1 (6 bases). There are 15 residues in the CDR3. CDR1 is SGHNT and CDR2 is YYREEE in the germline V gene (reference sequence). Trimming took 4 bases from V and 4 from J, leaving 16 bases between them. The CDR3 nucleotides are TGTGCCAGCAGCGACGGGACATCTGAGGCAGATACGCAGTATTTT. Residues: CASSDGTSEADTQYF.

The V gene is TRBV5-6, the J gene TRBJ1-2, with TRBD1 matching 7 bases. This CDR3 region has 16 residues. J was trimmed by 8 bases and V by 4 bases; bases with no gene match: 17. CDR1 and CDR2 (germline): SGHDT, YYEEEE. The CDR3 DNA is TGTGCCAGCAGCCCCGTATCTGACAGGGAGTATCGGGGCTACACCTTC. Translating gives CASSPVSDREYRGYTF.

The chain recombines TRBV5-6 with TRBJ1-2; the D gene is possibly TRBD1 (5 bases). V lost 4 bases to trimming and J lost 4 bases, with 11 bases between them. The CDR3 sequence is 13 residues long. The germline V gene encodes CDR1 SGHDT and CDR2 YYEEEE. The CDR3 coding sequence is TGTGCCAGCAGCCGGGACGGTTTCTATGGCTACACCTTC. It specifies CASSRDGFYGYTF.

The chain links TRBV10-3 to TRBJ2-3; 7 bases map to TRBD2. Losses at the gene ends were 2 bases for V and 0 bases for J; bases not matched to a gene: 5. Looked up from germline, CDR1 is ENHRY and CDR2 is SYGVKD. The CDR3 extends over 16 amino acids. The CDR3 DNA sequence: TGTGCCATCAGTGAGGGGAGGGCCTCCAGCACAGATACGCAGTATTTT. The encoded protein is CAISEGRASSTDTQYF.

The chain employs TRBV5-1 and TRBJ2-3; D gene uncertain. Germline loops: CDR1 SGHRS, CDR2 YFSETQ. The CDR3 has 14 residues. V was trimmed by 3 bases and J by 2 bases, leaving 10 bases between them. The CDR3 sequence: CASSSQKPTDTQYF. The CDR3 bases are TGCGCCAGCAGCTCACAAAAACCCACAGATACGCAGTATTTT.

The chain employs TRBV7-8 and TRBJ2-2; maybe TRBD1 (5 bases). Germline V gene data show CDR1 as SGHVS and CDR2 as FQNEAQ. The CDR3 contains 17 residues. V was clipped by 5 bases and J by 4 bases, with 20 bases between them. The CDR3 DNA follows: TGTGCCAGCAGCGTACCGACAGCCCTTTATGGCACCGGGGAGCTGTTTTTT. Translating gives CASSVPTALYGTGELFF.

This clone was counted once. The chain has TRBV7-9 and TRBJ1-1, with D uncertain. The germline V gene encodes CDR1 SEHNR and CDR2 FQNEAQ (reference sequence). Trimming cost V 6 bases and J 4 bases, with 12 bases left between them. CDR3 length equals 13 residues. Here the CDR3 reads CASSFSDGTEAFF. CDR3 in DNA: TGTGCCAGCAGTTTCTCCGATGGCACTGAAGCTTTCTTT.

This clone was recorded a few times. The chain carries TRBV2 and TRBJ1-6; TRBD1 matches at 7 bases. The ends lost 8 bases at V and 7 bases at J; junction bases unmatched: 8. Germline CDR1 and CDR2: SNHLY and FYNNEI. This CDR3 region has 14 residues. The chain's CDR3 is CASLRGQLNSPLHF. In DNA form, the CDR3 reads TGTGCCAGCCTACGGGGACAGCTGAATTCACCCCTCCACTTT.

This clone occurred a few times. CDR3 in amino acids: CASSLLPRTVGNTEAFF. CDR3 bases: TGTGCCAGCAGCTTACTTCCCCGTACGGTGGGGAACACTGAAGCTTTCTTT. The J gene is TRBJ1-1, the V gene TRBV7-2; D unresolved. The V end lost 2 bases, the J end lost 1 base, and 17 bases lay between the germline ends. CDR3 size: 17 residues. Germline CDR1 is SGHTA and CDR2 is FQGNSA.

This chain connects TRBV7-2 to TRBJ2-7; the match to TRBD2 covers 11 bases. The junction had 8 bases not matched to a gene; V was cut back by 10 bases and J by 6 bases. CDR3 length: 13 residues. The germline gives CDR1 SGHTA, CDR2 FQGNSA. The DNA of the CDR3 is TGTGCCACTAGGGTAGCGGGGGGGCTCGAGCAGTACTTC. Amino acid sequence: CATRVAGGLEQYF.

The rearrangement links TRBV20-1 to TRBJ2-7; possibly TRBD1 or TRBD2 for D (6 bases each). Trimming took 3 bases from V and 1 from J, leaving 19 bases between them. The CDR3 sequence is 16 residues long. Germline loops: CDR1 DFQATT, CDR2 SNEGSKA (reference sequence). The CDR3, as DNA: TGCAGTGCTAGTTCAGGGGCGGGGATCCGGTCCTACGAGCAGTACTTC. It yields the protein CSASSGAGIRSYEQYF.

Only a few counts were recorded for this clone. In DNA, the CDR3 is TGTGCCAGCACCTACTCAGATACGCAGTATTTT. Translating gives CASTYSDTQYF. The chain employs TRBV2 and TRBJ2-3; D call uncertain. Germline V gene data show CDR1 as SNHLY and CDR2 as FYNNEI. The V end lost 7 bases, the J end lost 4 bases, and 6 bases lay between the germline ends. The CDR3 is 11 amino acids.

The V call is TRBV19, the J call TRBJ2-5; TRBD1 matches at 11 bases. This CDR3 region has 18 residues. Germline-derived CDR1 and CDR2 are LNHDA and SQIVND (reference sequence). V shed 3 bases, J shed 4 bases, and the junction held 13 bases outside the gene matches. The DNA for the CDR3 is TGTGCCAGTAGTATCCTGAGGACAGGGGGCGCGGGTCGAGAGACCCAGTACTTC. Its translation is CASSILRTGGAGRETQYF. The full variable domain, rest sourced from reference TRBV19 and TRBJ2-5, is DGGITQSPKYLFRKEGQNVTLSCEQNLNHDAMYWYRQDPGQGLRLIYYSQIVNDFQKGDIAEGYSVSREKKESFPLTVTSAQKNPTAFYLCASSILRTGGAGRETQYFGPGTRLLVL.

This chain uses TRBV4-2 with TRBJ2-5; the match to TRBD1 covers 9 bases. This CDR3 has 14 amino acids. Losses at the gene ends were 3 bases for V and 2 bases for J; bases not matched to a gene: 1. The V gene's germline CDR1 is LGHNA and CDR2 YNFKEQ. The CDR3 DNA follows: TGTGCCAGCAGCCAGGACAGGGGACAAGAGACCCAGTACTTC. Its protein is CASSQDRGQETQYF.

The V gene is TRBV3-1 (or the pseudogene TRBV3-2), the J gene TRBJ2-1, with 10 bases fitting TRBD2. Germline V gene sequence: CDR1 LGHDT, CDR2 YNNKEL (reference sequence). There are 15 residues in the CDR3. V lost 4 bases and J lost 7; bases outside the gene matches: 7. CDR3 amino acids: CASSPYLAGANEQFF. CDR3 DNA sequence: TGTGCCAGCAGCCCCTATCTAGCGGGAGCTAATGAGCAGTTCTTC.

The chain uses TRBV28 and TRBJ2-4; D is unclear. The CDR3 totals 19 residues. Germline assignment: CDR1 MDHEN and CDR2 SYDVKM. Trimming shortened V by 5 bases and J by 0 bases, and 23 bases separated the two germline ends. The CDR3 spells CASSTLGSVGSLAKNIQYF. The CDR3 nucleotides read TGTGCCAGCAGTACTCTCGGCAGTGTGGGGTCTCTAGCCAAAAACATTCAGTACTTC. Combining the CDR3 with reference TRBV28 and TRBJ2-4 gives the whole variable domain DVKVTQSSRYLVKRTGEKVFLECVQDMDHENMFWYRQDPGLGLRLIYFSYDVKMKEKGDIPEGYSVSREKKERFSLILESASTNQTSMYLCASSTLGSVGSLAKNIQYFGAGTRLSVL.

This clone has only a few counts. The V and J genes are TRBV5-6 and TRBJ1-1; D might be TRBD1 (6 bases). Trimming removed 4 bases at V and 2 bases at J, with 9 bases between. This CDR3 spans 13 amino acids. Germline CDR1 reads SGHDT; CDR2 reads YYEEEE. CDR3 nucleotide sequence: TGTGCCAGCAGCCGGACAGCTAACACTGAAGCTTTCTTT. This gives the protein CASSRTANTEAFF. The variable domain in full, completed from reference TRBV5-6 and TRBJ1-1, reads DAGVTQSPTHLIKTRGQQVTLRCSPKSGHDTVSWYQQALGQGPQFIFQYYEEEERQRGNFPDRFSGHQFPNYSSELNVNALLLGDSALYLCASSRTANTEAFFGQGTRLTVV.

CDR3 protein: CASSPAGVLGTQYF. The CDR3 DNA sequence: TGTGCCAGCAGCCCCGCAGGGGTTTTGGGTACGCAGTATTTT. The chain carries TRBV7-3 and TRBJ2-3; tentative D call: TRBD1 (6 bases). The germline CDR1 and CDR2 sequences are SGHTA and FQGTGA. With 5 bases removed from V and 8 bases from J, the gap between germline ends came to 17 bases. This CDR3 has 14 amino acids.

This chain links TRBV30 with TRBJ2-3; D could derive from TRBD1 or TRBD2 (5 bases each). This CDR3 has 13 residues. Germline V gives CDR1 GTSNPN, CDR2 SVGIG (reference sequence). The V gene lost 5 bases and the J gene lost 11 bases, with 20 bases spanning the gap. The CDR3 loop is CAWGLSRDGKQYF. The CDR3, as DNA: TGTGCCTGGGGGCTTTCTCGGGACGGAAAGCAGTATTTT.

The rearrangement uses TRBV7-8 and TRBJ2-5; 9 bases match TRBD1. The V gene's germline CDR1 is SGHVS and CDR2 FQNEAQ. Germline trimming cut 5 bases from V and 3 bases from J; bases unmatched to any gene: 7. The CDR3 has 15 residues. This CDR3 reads CASSTWTGEEETQYF. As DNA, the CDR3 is TGTGCCAGCAGCACCTGGACAGGGGAAGAAGAGACCCAGTACTTC.